This note documents a single TCR beta chain sequence. MiXCR, run by TCRdb on the 5' RACE reads, gives a single entry per CDR3 protein. This table holds about 210,000 distinct CDR3 sequences, about 10% found once. CDR3 size: 15 residues. Germline assignment: CDR1 MNHEY and CDR2 SVGEGT. V dropped 7 bases and J dropped 0 bases, with 15 bases sitting between them. This record comes from a study of T-cell memory formation after mild COVID-19. Study at large: TCR clusters were mostly donor specific.

The sequence derives from a man aged 18 to 29 who had mild COVID-19 (a few samples of this study predate the infection). Cell type and time point are not known. Sample: PBMCs or a T cell subset sorted from them (not recorded which). J is TRBJ2-5 and V is TRBV6-2 or TRBV6-3, with D perhaps given as TRBD1 or TRBD2 (6 bases each). CDR3: CASNSVGGNQETQYF. CDR3 nucleotide sequence: TGTGCCAGCAACTCCGTGGGGGGCAACCAAGAGACCCAGTACTTC.